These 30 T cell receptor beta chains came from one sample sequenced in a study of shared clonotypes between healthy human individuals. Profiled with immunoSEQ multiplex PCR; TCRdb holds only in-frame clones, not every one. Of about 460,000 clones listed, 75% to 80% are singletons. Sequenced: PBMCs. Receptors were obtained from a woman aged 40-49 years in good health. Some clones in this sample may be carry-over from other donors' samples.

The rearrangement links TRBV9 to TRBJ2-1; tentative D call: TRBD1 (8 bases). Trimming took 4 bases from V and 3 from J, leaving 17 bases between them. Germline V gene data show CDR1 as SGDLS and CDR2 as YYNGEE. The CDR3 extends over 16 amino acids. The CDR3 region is CASSPQTGEGYNEQFF. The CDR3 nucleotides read TGTGCCAGCAGCCCTCAGACAGGGGAGGGCTACAATGAGCAGTTCTTC.

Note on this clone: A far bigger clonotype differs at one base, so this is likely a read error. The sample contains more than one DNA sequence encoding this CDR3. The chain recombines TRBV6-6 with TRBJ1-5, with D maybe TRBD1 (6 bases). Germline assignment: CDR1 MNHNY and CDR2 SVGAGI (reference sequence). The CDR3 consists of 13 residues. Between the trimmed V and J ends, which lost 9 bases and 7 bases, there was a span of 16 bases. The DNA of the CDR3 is TGTGCCAGTAGTCCATACAGGGAACAGCCCCAGCATTTT. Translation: CASSPYREQPQHF.

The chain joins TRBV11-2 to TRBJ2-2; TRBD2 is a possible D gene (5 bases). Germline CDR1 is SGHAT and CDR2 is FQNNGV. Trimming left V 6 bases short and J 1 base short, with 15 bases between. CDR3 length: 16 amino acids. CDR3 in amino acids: CASRSGKAVNTGELFF. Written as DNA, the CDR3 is TGTGCCAGCAGGTCTGGAAAAGCGGTGAACACCGGGGAGCTGTTTTTT.

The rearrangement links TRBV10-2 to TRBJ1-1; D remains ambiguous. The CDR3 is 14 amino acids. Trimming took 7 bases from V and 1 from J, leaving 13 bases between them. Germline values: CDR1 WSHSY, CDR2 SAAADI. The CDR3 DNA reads TGCGCCAGCAATCTTGGAGGGAGGAACACTGAAGCTTTCTTT. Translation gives CASNLGGRNTEAFF.

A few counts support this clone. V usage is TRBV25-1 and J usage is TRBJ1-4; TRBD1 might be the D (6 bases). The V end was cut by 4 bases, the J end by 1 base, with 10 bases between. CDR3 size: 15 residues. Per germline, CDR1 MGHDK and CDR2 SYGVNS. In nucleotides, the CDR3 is TGTGCCAGCAGTGGCTACAGGGAAACTAATGAAAAACTGTTTTTT. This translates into CASSGYRETNEKLFF.

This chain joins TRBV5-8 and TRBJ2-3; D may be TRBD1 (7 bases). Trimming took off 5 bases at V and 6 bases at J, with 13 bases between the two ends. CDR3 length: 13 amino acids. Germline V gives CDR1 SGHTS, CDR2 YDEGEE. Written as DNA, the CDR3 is TGTGCCAGCAGGCCCAGGGGGGTTGATACGCAGTATTTT. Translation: CASRPRGVDTQYF.

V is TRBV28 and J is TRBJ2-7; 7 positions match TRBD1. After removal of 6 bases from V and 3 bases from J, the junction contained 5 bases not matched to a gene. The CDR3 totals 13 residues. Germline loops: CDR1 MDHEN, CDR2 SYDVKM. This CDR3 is CASRTTGFYEQYF. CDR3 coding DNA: TGTGCCAGCAGAACGACAGGGTTCTACGAGCAGTACTTC.

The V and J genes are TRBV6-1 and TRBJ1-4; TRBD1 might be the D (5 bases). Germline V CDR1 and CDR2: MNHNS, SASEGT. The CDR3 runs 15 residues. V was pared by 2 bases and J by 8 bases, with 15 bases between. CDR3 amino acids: CASSESRTGGEKLFF. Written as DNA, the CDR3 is TGTGCCAGCAGTGAAAGTCGTACGGGGGGAGAAAAACTGTTTTTT.

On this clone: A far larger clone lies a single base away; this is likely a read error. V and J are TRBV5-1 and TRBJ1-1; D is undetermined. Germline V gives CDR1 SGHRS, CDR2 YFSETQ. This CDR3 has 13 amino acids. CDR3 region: CASSLELNTEALF. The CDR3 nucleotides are TGCGCCAGCAGCTTAGAGTTGAACACTGAAGCTCTCTTT.

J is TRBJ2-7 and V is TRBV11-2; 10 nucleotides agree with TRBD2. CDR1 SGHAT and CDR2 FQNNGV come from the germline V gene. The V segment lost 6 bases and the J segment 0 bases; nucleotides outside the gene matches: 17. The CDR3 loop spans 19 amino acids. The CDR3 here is CASRTNRGGAGGSSYEQYF. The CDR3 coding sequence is TGTGCCAGCAGAACCAACAGGGGTGGAGCGGGAGGGAGCTCCTACGAGCAGTACTTC.

The CDR3 loop reads CASSQNGGWAGELFF. CDR3 coding DNA: TGTGCCAGCAGCCAGAACGGAGGGTGGGCCGGGGAGCTGTTTTTT. The V call is TRBV7-3, the J call TRBJ2-2; maybe TRBD2 (6 bases). This CDR3 comprises 15 residues. V was trimmed by 5 bases and J by 6 bases, leaving 16 bases between them. Looked up from germline, CDR1 is SGHTA and CDR2 is FQGTGA.

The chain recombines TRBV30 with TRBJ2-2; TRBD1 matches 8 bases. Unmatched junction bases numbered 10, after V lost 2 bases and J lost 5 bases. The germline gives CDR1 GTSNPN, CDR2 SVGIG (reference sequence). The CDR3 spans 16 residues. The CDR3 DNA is TGTGCCTGGAGTAAGACTGGACAGGGTAGAACCGGGGAGCTGTTTTTT. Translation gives CAWSKTGQGRTGELFF.

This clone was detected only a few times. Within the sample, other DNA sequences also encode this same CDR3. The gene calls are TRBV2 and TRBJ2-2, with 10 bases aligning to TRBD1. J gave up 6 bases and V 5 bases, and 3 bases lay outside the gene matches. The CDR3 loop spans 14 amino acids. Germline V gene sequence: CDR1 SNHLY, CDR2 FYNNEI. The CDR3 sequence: CASSRDRGSGELFF. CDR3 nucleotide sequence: TGTGCCAGCAGTCGGGACAGGGGTTCCGGGGAGCTGTTTTTT. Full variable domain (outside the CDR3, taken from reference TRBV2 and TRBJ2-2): EPEVTQTPSHQVTQMGQEVILRCVPISNHLYFYWYRQILGQKVEFLVSFYNNEISEKSEIFDDQFSVERPDGSNFTLKIRSTKLEDSAMYFCASSRDRGSGELFFGEGSRLTVL.

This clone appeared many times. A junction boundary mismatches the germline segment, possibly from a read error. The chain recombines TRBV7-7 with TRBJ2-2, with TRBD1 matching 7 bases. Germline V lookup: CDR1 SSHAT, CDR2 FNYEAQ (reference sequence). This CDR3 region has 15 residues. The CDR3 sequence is CASSPDRENTGELFF. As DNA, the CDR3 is TGTGCTAGCAGCCCCGACAGGGAGAACACCGGGGAGCTGTTTTTT.

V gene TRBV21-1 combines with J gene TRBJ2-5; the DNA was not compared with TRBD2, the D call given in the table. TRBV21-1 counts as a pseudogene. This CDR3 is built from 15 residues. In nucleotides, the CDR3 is TGTGCCAGCAGCAAAGGTCGAGTTGCTGGAGAGACCCAGTACTTC. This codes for CASSKGRVAGETQYF.

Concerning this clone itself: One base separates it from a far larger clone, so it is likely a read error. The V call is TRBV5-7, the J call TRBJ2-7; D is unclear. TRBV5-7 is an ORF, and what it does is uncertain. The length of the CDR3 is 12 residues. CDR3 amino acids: CASSLGHYGQYF. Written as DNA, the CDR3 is TGTGCCAGCAGCTTGGGCCATTACGGGCAGTACTTC.

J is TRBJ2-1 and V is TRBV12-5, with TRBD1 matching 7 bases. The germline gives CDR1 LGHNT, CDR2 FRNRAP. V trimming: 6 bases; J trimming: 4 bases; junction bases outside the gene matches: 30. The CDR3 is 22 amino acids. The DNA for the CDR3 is TGTGCTAGTGGCCTAGGACAGGTAGGCCCCTCAACACCAAGTAGGGCATACAATGAGCAGTTCTTC. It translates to CASGLGQVGPSTPSRAYNEQFF.

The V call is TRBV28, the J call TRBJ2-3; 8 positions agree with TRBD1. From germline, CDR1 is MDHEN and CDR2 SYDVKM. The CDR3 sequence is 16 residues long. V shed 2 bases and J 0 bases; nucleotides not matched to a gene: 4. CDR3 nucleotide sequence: TGTGCCAGCAGTTTAAGCGGACAGGGCAGCACAGATACGCAGTATTTT. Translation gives CASSLSGQGSTDTQYF.

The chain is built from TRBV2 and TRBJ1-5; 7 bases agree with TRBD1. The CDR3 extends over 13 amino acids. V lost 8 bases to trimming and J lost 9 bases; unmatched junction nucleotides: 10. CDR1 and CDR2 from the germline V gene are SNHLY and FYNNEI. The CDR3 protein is CASHGTEKVPQHF. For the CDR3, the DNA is TGTGCCAGCCACGGGACAGAGAAGGTGCCCCAGCATTTT.

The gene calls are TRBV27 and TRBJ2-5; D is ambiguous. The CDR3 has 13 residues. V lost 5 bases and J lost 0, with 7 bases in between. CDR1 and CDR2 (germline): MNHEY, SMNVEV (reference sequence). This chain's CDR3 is CASSPWYQETQYF. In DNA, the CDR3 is TGTGCCAGCAGTCCCTGGTACCAAGAGACCCAGTACTTC.

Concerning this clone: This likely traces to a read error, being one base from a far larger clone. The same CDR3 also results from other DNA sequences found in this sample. The CDR3 bases are TGTGCCTGGAGTGTACGGGACAATCAGCCCCAGCATTTT. Protein product: CAWSVRDNQPQHF. The chain is built from TRBV30 and TRBJ1-5, with D hard to call. The CDR3 consists of 13 residues. V lost 0 bases, J lost 3 bases, and 6 bases lay in between. Germline V CDR1 and CDR2: GTSNPN, SVGIG (reference sequence). The entire variable domain, with the rest obtained from reference TRBV30 and TRBJ1-5, is as follows: SQTIHQWPATLVQPVGSPLSLECTVEGTSNPNLYWYRQAAGRGLQLLFYSVGIGQISSEVPQNLSASRPQDRQFILSSKKLLLSDSGFYLCAWSVRDNQPQHFGDGTRLSIL.

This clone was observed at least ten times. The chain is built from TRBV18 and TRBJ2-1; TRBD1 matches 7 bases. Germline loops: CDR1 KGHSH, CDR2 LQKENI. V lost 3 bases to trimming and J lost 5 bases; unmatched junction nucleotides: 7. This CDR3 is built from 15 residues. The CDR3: CASSPKGDSDNEQFF. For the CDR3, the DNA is TGTGCCAGCTCACCCAAGGGGGACAGTGACAATGAGCAGTTCTTC.

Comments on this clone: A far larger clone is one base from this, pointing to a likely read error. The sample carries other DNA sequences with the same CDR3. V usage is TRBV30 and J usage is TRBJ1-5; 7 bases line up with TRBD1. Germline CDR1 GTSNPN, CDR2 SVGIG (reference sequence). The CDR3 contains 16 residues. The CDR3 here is CAWRVQGNIGNQPQHF. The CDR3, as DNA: TGTGCCTGGAGGGTACAGGGGAACATAGGCAATCAACCCCAGCATTTT.

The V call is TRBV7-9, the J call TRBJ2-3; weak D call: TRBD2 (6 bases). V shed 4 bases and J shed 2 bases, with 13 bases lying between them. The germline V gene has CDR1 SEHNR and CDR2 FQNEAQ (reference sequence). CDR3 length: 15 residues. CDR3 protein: CASSSTSSYTDTQYF. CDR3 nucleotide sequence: TGTGCCAGCAGCTCCACTAGCTCGTACACAGATACGCAGTATTTT.

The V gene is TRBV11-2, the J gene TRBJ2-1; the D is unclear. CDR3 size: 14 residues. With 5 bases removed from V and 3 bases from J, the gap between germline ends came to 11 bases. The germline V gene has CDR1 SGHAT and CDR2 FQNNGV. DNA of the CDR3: TGTGCCAGCAGCACCTCCGGAGTCTACAATGAGCAGTTCTTC. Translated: CASSTSGVYNEQFF.

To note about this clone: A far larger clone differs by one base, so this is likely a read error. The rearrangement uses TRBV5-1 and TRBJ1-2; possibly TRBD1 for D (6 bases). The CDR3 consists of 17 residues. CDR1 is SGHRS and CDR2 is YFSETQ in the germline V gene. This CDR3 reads CASSLPLQQGIGSGHTF. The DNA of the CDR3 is TGCGCCAGCAGCTTGCCCCTTCAACAGGGAATTGGAAGTGGCCACACCTTC.

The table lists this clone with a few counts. CDR3 amino acids: CAWSDESSYNSPLHF. CDR3 nucleotide sequence: TGTGCCTGGAGTGATGAAAGCTCCTATAATTCACCCCTCCACTTT. J is TRBJ1-6 and V is TRBV30; D unclear. V was cut by 1 base and J by 0 bases, with 7 bases left in between. The V gene's germline CDR1 is GTSNPN and CDR2 SVGIG (reference sequence). The CDR3 covers 15 residues.

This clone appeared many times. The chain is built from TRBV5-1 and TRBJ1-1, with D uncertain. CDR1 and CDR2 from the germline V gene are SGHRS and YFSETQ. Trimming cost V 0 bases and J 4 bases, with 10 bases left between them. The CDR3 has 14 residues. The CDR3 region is CASSLGLYGTEAFF. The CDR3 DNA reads TGCGCCAGCAGCTTGGGTCTATATGGCACTGAAGCTTTCTTT.

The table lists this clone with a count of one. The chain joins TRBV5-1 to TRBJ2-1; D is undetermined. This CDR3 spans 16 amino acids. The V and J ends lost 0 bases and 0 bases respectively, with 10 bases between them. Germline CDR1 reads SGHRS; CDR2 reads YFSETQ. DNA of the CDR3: TGCGCCAGCAGCTTGGAGCCGCGGCCCTCCTACAATGAGCAGTTCTTC. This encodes CASSLEPRPSYNEQFF.

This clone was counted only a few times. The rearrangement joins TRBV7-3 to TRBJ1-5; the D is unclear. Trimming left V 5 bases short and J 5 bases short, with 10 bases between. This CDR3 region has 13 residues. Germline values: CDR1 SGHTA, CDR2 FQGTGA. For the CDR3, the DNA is TGTGCCAGCAGCATTCGCGGGGATCAGCCCCAGCATTTT. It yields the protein CASSIRGDQPQHF.